This T cell receptor beta chain was captured by sequencing in a study of blood T cell repertoires in COVID-19. Some clones are missing from TCRdb's copy, which holds only in-frame ones; the method was immunoSEQ multiplex PCR. The data show under 14,000 clones, roughly 85% seen once. Per the germline V gene, CDR1 is LNHNV and CDR2 is YYDKDF (reference sequence). V lost 4 bases, J lost 2 bases, and 6 bases stayed unmatched. This CDR3 comprises 15 residues. The rearrangement uses TRBV15 and TRBJ2-3; 7 nucleotides line up with TRBD2. The sequencing input was peripheral blood. The TCR comes from a man aged 30 to 39 with active or convalescent COVID-19. Here the CDR3 DNA reads TGTGCCACCAGCATTTACGGGGGGTTCACAGATACGCAGTATTTT. Its translation is CATSIYGGFTDTQYF.